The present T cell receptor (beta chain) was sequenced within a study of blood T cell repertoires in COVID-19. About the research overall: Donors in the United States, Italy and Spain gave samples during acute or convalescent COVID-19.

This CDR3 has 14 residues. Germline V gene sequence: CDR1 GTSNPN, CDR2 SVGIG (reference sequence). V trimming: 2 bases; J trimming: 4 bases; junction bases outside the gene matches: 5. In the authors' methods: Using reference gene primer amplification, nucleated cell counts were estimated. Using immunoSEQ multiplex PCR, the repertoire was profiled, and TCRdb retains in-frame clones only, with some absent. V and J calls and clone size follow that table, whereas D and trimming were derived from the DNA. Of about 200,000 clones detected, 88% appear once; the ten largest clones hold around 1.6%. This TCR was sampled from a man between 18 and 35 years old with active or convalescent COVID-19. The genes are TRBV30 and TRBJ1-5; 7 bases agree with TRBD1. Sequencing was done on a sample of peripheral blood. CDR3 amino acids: CAWSNGQENQPQHF. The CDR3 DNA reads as TGTGCCTGGAGTAACGGACAGGAGAATCAGCCCCAGCATTTT.